This T cell receptor (beta chain) is from a study of cytotoxic CD8 clonotypes in ibrutinib-treated CLL. The germline V gene has CDR1 MGHRA and CDR2 YSYEKL. This CDR3 region has 15 residues. Trimming took off 0 bases at V and 3 bases at J, with 11 bases between the two ends. As concerns this clone: What it binds is not known.

Using immunoSEQ multiplex PCR, the repertoire was profiled, and TCRdb retains in-frame clones only, with some absent. The sample has 130,000 or so clones, 60% to 85% seen once. General observations from the study: Public clonotypes were rare and shrank or held steady on treatment. Timing of sampling differed between sustained-remission and progressing patients.

The clonotype was recovered from a human donor with chronic lymphocytic leukemia. Material: PBMCs, obtained after 12 months of ibrutinib treatment. The chain is built from TRBV4-1 and TRBJ1-2; D is perhaps TRBD1 (5 bases). The CDR3 nucleotides read TGCGCCAGCAGCCAAGATCGGTGGGGGGACTATGGCTACACCTTC. As protein: CASSQDRWGDYGYTF.